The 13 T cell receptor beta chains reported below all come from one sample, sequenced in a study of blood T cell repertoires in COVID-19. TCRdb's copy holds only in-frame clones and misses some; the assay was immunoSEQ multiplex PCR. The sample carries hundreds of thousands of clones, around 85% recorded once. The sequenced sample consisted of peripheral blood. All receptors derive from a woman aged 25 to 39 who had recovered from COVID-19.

The CDR3 DNA sequence: TGTGCCAGCAGCTCTGACAGGGAGCGGGGCTACACCTTC. This gives the protein CASSSDRERGYTF. The J gene is TRBJ1-2, the V gene TRBV7-9; TRBD1 aligns across 7 bases. V lost 4 bases to trimming and J lost 8 bases; unmatched junction nucleotides: 7. This CDR3 has 13 amino acids. Germline V lookup: CDR1 SEHNR, CDR2 FQNEAQ (reference sequence). Together with reference TRBV7-9 and TRBJ1-2, the CDR3 gives the full variable domain: DTGVSQNPRHKITKRGQNVTFRCDPISEHNRLYWYRQTLGQGPEFLTYFQNEAQLEKSRLLSDRFSAERPKGSFSTLEIQRTEQGDSAMYLCASSSDRERGYTFGSGTRLTVV.

The CDR3 sequence: CASSLVGGAEAFF. As DNA, the CDR3 is TGTGCCAGCAGTTTAGTGGGAGGGGCTGAAGCTTTCTTT. The rearrangement joins TRBV12-3 or TRBV12-4 to TRBJ1-1; weak D call: TRBD1 (5 bases). The CDR3 covers 13 residues. V lost 1 base, J lost 6 bases, and 9 bases lay in between.

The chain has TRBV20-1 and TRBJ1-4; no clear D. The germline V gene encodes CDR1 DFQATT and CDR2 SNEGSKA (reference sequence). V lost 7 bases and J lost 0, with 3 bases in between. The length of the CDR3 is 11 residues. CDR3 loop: CSVSTNEKLFF. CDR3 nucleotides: TGCAGTGTCTCAACTAATGAAAAACTGTTTTTT.

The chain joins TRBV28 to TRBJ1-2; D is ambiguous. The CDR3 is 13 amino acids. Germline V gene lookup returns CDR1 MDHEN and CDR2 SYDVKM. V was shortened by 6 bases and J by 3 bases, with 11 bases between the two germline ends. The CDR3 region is CASRSNTDYGYTF. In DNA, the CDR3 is TGTGCCAGCAGATCCAATACGGACTATGGCTACACCTTC.

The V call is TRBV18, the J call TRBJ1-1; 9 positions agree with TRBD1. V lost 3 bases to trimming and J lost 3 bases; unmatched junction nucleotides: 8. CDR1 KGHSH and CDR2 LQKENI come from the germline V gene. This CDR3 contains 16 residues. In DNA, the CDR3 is TGTGCCAGCTCACCTCATGCCGGGACAGGGTACACTGAAGCTTTCTTT. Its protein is CASSPHAGTGYTEAFF.

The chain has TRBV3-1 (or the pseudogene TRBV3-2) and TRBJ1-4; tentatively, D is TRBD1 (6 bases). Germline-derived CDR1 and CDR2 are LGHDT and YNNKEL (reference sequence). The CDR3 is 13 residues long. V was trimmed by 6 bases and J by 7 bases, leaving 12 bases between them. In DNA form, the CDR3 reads TGTGCCAGCAGGCCGACAGGTAGTGAAAAACTGTTTTTT. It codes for CASRPTGSEKLFF.

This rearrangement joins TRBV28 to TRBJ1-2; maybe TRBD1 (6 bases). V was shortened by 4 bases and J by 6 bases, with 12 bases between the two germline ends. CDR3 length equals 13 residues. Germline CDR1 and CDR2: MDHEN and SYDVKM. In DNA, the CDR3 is TGTGCCAGCAGTTGGACAGAGATGGATGGCTACACCTTC. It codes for CASSWTEMDGYTF.

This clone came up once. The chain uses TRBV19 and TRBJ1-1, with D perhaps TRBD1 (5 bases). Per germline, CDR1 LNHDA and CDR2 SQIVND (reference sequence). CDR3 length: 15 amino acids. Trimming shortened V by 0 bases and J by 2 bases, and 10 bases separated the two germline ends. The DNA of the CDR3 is TGTGCCAGTAGTATAGACAAAAGGGGTAACACTGAAGCTTTCTTT. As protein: CASSIDKRGNTEAFF.

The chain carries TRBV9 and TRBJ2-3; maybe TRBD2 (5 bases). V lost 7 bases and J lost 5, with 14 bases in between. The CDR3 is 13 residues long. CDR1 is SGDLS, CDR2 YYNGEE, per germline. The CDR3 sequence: CASGSGSGDTQYF. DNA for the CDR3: TGTGCCAGCGGGTCGGGAAGTGGAGATACGCAGTATTTT.

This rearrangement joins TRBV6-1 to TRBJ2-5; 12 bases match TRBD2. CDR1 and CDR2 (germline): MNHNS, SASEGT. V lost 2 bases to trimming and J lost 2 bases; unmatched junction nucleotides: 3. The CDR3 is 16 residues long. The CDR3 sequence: CASSELLAGGQETQYF. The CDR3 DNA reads TGTGCCAGCAGTGAATTACTAGCGGGGGGTCAAGAGACCCAGTACTTC.

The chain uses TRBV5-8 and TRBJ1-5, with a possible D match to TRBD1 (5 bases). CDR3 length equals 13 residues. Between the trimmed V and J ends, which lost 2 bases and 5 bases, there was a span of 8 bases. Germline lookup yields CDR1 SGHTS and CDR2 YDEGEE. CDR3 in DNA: TGTGCCAGCAGCTTTCAGGGCTATCAGCCCCAGCATTTT. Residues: CASSFQGYQPQHF.

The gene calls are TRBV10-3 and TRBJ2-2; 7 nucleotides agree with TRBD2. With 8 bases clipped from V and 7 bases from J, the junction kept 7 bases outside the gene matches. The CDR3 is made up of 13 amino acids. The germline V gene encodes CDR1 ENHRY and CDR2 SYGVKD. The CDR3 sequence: CAIGDGLVGELFF. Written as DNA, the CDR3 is TGTGCCATCGGCGATGGACTAGTCGGGGAGCTGTTTTTT.

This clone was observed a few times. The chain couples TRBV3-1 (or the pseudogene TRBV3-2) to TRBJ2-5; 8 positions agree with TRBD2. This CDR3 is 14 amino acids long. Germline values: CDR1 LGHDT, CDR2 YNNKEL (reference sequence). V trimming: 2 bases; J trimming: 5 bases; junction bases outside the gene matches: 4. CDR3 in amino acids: CASSQLAGWETQYF. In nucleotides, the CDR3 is TGTGCCAGCAGCCAACTAGCGGGTTGGGAGACCCAGTACTTC.